The table lists the clone carrying this T cell receptor (beta chain) with many counts. Its specificity is unknown. RNA transcripts provided the source from which TCR beta CDR3 regions were amplified. TCR CDR3 regions were first amplified by RT-PCR with HTBI primers. TCRdb fed the multiplex PCR reads into MiXCR, producing one record per CDR3 protein. The profile shows a few hundred thousand distinct CDR3 sequences, around 20% of them singletons. The data derive from a study of T cells in Graves' hyperthyroidism and ophthalmopathy. Overall study findings and caveats: Researchers found most expanded thyroid clonotypes above 0.001 in blood as well.

This CDR3 spans 15 amino acids. Germline-derived CDR1 and CDR2 are SGHKS and YYEKEE (reference sequence). Trimming pared 0 bases from V and 4 bases from J, leaving 13 bases between. The chain is built from TRBV5-5 and TRBJ1-1, with D perhaps matching TRBD1 (6 bases). The specimen sequenced was blood. This sequence was found in a man aged 18 to 29 with Graves' ophthalmopathy. CDR3 loop: CASSLVGGASTEAFF. CDR3 bases: TGTGCCAGCAGCTTGGTTGGGGGCGCATCCACTGAAGCTTTCTTT.